What follows are 13 T cell receptor beta chains derived from one specimen sequenced in a study of OX40 agonist ivuxolimab in advanced cancers. The protocol was immunoSEQ multiplex PCR, while the TCRdb copy is restricted to in-frame clones and leaves out a portion. This table holds around 69,000 clones, 70% to 90% found once. The sample consisted of CD4+ or CD8+ T cells sorted from blood, taken in a trial of the OX40 agonist ivuxolimab. These receptor sequences come from an adult with an advanced solid tumor such as melanoma, head and neck, liver or kidney cancer.

This sequence joins TRBV15 and TRBJ1-5, with 8 bases that match TRBD1. The CDR3 has 16 residues. With 1 base clipped from V and 6 bases from J, the junction kept 8 bases outside the gene matches. Germline lookup yields CDR1 LNHNV and CDR2 YYDKDF (reference sequence). The DNA for the CDR3 is TGTGCCACCAGCAGAGGGAGGACAGGGTACAGTCAGCCCCAGCATTTT. This gives the protein CATSRGRTGYSQPQHF.

The rearrangement links TRBV7-6 to TRBJ2-5; TRBD1 matches at 9 bases. The CDR3 is 17 amino acids. Germline loops: CDR1 SGHVS, CDR2 FNYEAQ. V gave up 5 bases and J gave up 0 bases; unmatched junction bases: 10. In DNA, the CDR3 is TGTGCCAGCAGCCCCGGACAGGGGCGACAGTACCAAGAGACCCAGTACTTC. It translates to CASSPGQGRQYQETQYF.

The chain links TRBV29-1 to TRBJ2-3; maybe TRBD1 (5 bases). CDR3 length: 12 amino acids. V lost 7 bases to trimming and J lost 2 bases, with 10 bases between them. CDR1 and CDR2 (germline): SQVTM, ANQGSEA. CDR3 nucleotide sequence: TGCAGCGGCGAGGACAACACAGATACGCAGTATTTT. Translation gives CSGEDNTDTQYF.

This chain connects TRBV7-9 to TRBJ2-3, with D perhaps matching TRBD1 (6 bases). This CDR3 comprises 15 residues. V shed 1 base and J shed 3 bases, with 11 bases lying between them. Germline CDR1 is SEHNR and CDR2 is FQNEAQ (reference sequence). The CDR3 loop is CASSLGMDSTDTQYF. The DNA for the CDR3 is TGTGCCAGCAGCTTAGGGATGGACAGTACAGATACGCAGTATTTT.

This clone was detected only a few times. The chain is built from TRBV6-5 and TRBJ1-2; D is possibly TRBD1 (5 bases). This CDR3 is built from 15 residues. Germline lookup yields CDR1 MNHEY and CDR2 SVGAGI. The V and J ends lost 8 bases and 0 bases respectively, with 16 bases between them. Here the CDR3 reads CASLRDAYSNYGYTF. CDR3 nucleotides: TGTGCCAGCCTACGGGACGCCTATTCTAACTATGGCTACACCTTC.

This clone has just one count. This chain uses TRBV6-5 with TRBJ1-4, with D possibly being TRBD1 (5 bases). The V end was cut by 2 bases, the J end by 7 bases, with 14 bases between. The germline V gene has CDR1 MNHEY and CDR2 SVGAGI. This CDR3 is 15 amino acids long. In DNA form, the CDR3 reads TGTGCCAGCAGTTACGATGGGGGAGGGCGTGAAAAACTGTTTTTT. Amino acids: CASSYDGGGREKLFF.

Here the CDR3 reads CASIPGLGGETQYF. The CDR3 bases are TGTGCCAGCATTCCAGGGCTAGGAGGCGAGACCCAGTACTTC. The V call is TRBV11-2, the J call TRBJ2-5, with D tentatively TRBD1 or TRBD2 (5 bases each). The germline CDR1 and CDR2 sequences are SGHAT and FQNNGV. The length of the CDR3 is 14 residues. Trimming shortened V by 7 bases and J by 5 bases, and 17 bases separated the two germline ends.

The chain combines TRBV5-6 with TRBJ2-7; TRBD1 or TRBD2 may be the D gene (5 bases each). Germline V lookup: CDR1 SGHDT, CDR2 YYEEEE. The CDR3 contains 16 residues. V was clipped by 1 base and J by 2 bases, with 16 bases between them. CDR3: CASSLWSGTAAYEQYF. Here the CDR3 DNA reads TGTGCCAGCAGCTTGTGGTCTGGGACGGCGGCCTACGAGCAGTACTTC. Full variable domain (missing parts from reference TRBV5-6 and TRBJ2-7): DAGVTQSPTHLIKTRGQQVTLRCSPKSGHDTVSWYQQALGQGPQFIFQYYEEEERQRGNFPDRFSGHQFPNYSSELNVNALLLGDSALYLCASSLWSGTAAYEQYFGPGTRLTVT.

This chain links TRBV6-1 with TRBJ2-1; TRBD2 is a possible D gene (5 bases). CDR1 and CDR2 (germline): MNHNS, SASEGT. CDR3 length: 14 residues. Trimming cost V 3 bases and J 0 bases, with 6 bases left between them. CDR3 sequence reads: CASSEGSSYNEQFF. The CDR3 nucleotides read TGTGCCAGCAGTGAGGGGAGCTCCTACAATGAGCAGTTCTTC.

The J gene is TRBJ1-5, the V gene TRBV4-3; D is possibly TRBD1 (5 bases). V lost 3 bases and J 3 bases, leaving 12 bases between the germline ends. The V gene's germline CDR1 is LGHNA and CDR2 YSLEER. The CDR3 runs to 15 residues. The CDR3 coding sequence is TGCGCCAGCAGCCATGGCCGGGACCCCAATCAGCCCCAGCATTTT. It translates to CASSHGRDPNQPQHF.

This clone has only a few counts. The chain recombines TRBV6-5 with TRBJ1-5; no clear D. The germline V and J ends were trimmed by 8 bases and 1 base, with 15 bases remaining between them. Germline lookup yields CDR1 MNHEY and CDR2 SVGAGI. The CDR3 contains 15 residues. CDR3: CASAPQSGSNQPQHF. CDR3 coding DNA: TGTGCCAGCGCACCTCAGTCGGGGAGCAATCAGCCCCAGCATTTT.

The chain has TRBV4-2 and TRBJ2-2; D perhaps matches TRBD2 (5 bases). With 4 bases removed from V and 4 bases from J, the gap between germline ends came to 13 bases. The CDR3 contains 15 residues. Germline V lookup: CDR1 LGHNA, CDR2 YNFKEQ. CDR3 DNA: TGTGCCAGCAGCCCTAGCCAAGGGAGCACCGGGGAGCTGTTTTTT. Residues: CASSPSQGSTGELFF.

The chain uses TRBV5-4 and TRBJ1-1; D is undetermined. Deletions cut 4 bases from V and 7 bases from J, with 23 bases between. The germline CDR1 and CDR2 sequences are SGHNT and YYREEE (reference sequence). CDR3 length: 16 amino acids. CDR3 in amino acids: CASSQVFEDPVSEAFF. CDR3 bases: TGTGCCAGCAGCCAAGTATTTGAGGACCCCGTCAGTGAAGCTTTCTTT. The full variable domain, completed using reference TRBV5-4 and TRBJ1-1, is ETGVTQSPTHLIKTRGQQVTLRCSSQSGHNTVSWYQQALGQGPQFIFQYYREEENGRGNFPPRFSGLQFPNYSSELNVNALELDDSALYLCASSQVFEDPVSEAFFGQGTRLTVV.